The rows below give T cell receptor beta chains drawn from one sample of a study of identical twins. TCRdb reprocessed the 5' RACE reads via MiXCR and lists one record per CDR3 protein. This table has 450,000 or so distinct CDR3 sequences, approximately 24% appearing once. The same data also went into a second study, on T cells expressing NK-cell markers.

The source material was CD4+ T cells sorted from blood. The source is a woman younger than 35 in good health. CDR3s include the opening cysteine and the closing phenylalanine or tryptophan. The order of the fields is D gene, clone size, J gene, V gene, CDR3 DNA, CDR3 protein. A D gene is named only where the DNA matches it firmly. Size values are once, few and many counts, or a class for expanded clones, and some rows have none.

>NA|few|TRBJ1-3|TRBV5-1
TGCGCCAGCAGCAAGGACCCGGGTCCTGGAAACACCATATATTTT
CASSKDPGPGNTIYF
>NA|once|TRBJ2-3|TRBV29-1
TGCAGCGTGGCTACTGGCACAGATACGCAGTATTTT
CSVATGTDTQYF
>NA|NA|TRBJ1-1|TRBV5-2
TGTGCCAGGGGGACCGGCGACAACACTGAAGCTTTCTTT
CARGTGDNTEAFF
>NA|NA|TRBJ1-2|TRBV5-1
TGCGCCAGCAGCTTGGTGCCGGGGGTAGGGTATGGCTACACCTTC
CASSLVPGVGYGYTF
>NA|few|TRBJ2-5|TRBV20-1
TGCAGTGCTAGAGATTTGAGAAATCAAGAGACCCAGTACTTC
CSARDLRNQETQYF
>TRBD1|few|TRBJ2-1|TRBV5-1
TGCGCCAGCACTAAACAGGGGGGAAGTGAGCAGTTCTTC
CASTKQGGSEQFF
>NA|NA|TRBJ2-7|TRBV9
TGTGCCAGCAGCTCCAATGGGGCTAGCTACGAGCAGTACTTC
CASSSNGASYEQYF
>NA|many|TRBJ1-6|TRBV5-1
TGCGCCAGCAGCTTGGGATACTCCTATAATTCACCCCTCCACTTT
CASSLGYSYNSPLHF
>NA|few|TRBJ2-3|TRBV12-3/TRBV12-4
TGTGCCAGCACCTCCGTGGCAGATACGCAGTATTTT
CASTSVADTQYF
>NA|many|TRBJ2-5|TRBV7-7
TGTGCTAGCAGCTTAGACGTCTCGCAGGGGGGGACCCAGTACTTC
CASSLDVSQGGTQYF
>NA|NA|TRBJ1-4|TRBV7-3
TGTGCCAGCAGCTTAAATGGGGGGGTTGGAGAAAAACTGTTTTTT
CASSLNGGVGEKLFF
>NA|few|TRBJ2-5|TRBV12-3/TRBV12-4
TGTGCCAGCAGCCGCTTCGAGACCCAGTACTTC
CASSRFETQYF
>TRBD1|NA|TRBJ1-1|TRBV3-1
TGTGCCAGCAGTCAGGGGACAGGACTTAACACTGAAGCTTTCTTT
CASSQGTGLNTEAFF
>NA|few|TRBJ1-2|TRBV11-3
TGTGCCAGCAGCTTGGGCCTTGATGAGAGAAGGCTTGGCTACACCTTC
CASSLGLDERRLGYTF
>NA|NA|TRBJ2-3|TRBV18
TGTGCCAGCTCAACCGCTGCCCCGCCCACAGATACGCAGTATTTT
CASSTAAPPTDTQYF
>NA|few|TRBJ1-1|TRBV29-1
TGCAGCGCGAAGAAGACGGACAAAACTGAAGCTTTCTTT
CSAKKTDKTEAFF
>NA|NA|TRBJ2-7|TRBV9
TGTGCCAGCAGCGTAGGGGGGCTAGCGGTTGACGAGCAGTACTTC
CASSVGGLAVDEQYF
>NA|few|TRBJ2-2|TRBV15
TGTGCCACCAGCAGGGTCTGGGCGCCCACCGGGGAGCTGTTTTTT
CATSRVWAPTGELFF
>NA|many|TRBJ2-5|TRBV7-9
TGTGCCAGCAATACTTGGAGTTCGCTCAGGGTCGAGACCCAGTACTTC
CASNTWSSLRVETQYF
>NA|NA|TRBJ1-5|TRBV10-2
TGCGCCAGCAGGACCTCTCAGGGGAATCAGCCCCAGCATTTT
CASRTSQGNQPQHF
>NA|few|TRBJ1-2|TRBV7-9
TGTGCCAGCAGCCGGGTGTATGGCTACACCTTC
CASSRVYGYTF
>NA|NA|TRBJ2-5|TRBV10-2
TGCGCCAGCACCCTGGTCATCCAAGAGACCCAGTACTTC
CASTLVIQETQYF
>TRBD2|NA|TRBJ2-4|TRBV12-3/TRBV12-4
TGTGCCAGCAGTCAGACTAGCGGGAGTTTGAACATTCAGTACTTC
CASSQTSGSLNIQYF
>NA|many|TRBJ1-1|TRBV12-3/TRBV12-4
TGTGCCAGCAGTTGGGACGGCAACACTGAAGCTTTCTTT
CASSWDGNTEAFF
>NA|few|TRBJ1-6|TRBV5-1
TGCGCCAGCAGCTTGGACGGTCAGGCGTCACCCCTCCACTTT
CASSLDGQASPLHF
>TRBD2|NA|TRBJ2-1|TRBV9
TGTGCCAGCAGCGGGCTTGGACTAGCGGACAATGAGCAGTTCTTC
CASSGLGLADNEQFF
>TRBD1|few|TRBJ1-2|TRBV6-5
TGTGCCAGCAGTTCAGTACCGGGACAGGGGAGTGGCTACACCTTC
CASSSVPGQGSGYTF
>NA|NA|TRBJ2-7|TRBV18
TGTGCCAGCTCACTTCGGGACATTGCCTACGAGCAGTACTTC
CASSLRDIAYEQYF
>TRBD1|NA|TRBJ2-2|TRBV29-1
TGCAGCGTGGGACAGCCACCCGGGGAGCTGTTTTTT
CSVGQPPGELFF